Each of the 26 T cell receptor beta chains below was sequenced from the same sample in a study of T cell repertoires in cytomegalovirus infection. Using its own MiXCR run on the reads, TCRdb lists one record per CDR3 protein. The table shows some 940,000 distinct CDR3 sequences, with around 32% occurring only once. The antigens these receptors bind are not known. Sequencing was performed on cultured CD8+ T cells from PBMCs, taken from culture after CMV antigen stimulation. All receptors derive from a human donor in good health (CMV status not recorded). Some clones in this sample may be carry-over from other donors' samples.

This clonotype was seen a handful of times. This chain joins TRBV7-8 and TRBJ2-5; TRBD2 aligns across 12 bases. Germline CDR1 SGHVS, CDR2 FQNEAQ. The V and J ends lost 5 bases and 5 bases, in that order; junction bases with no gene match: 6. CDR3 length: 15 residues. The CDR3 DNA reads TGTGCCAGCAGCCCCCGGCTAGCGGGGGGGGAGACCCAGTACTTC. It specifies CASSPRLAGGETQYF.

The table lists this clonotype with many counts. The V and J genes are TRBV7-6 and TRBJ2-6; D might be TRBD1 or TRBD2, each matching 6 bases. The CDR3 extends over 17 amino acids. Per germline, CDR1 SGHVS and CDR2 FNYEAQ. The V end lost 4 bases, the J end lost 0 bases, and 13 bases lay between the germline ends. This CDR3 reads CASSSPGDSSGANVLTF. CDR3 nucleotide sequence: TGTGCCAGCAGCTCCCCAGGGGACTCCTCTGGGGCCAACGTCCTGACTTTC.

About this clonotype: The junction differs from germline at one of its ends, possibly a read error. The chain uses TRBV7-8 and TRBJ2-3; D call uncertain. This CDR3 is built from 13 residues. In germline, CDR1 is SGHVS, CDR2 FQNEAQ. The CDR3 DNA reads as TGTGCCAACAGCCCGGACCTTGGAGATACGCAGTATTTT. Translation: CANSPDLGDTQYF.

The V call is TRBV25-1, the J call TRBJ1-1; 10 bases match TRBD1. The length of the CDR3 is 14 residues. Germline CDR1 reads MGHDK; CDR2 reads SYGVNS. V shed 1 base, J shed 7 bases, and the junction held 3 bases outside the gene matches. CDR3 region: CASSESGTGVEAFF. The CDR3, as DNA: TGTGCCAGCAGTGAATCCGGGACAGGGGTTGAAGCTTTCTTT.

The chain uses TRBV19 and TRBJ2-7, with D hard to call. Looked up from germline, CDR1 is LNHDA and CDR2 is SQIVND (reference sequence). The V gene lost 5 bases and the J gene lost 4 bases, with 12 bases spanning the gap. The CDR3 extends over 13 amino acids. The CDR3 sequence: CASSAQTLYEQYF. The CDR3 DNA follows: TGTGCCAGTAGTGCTCAGACATTGTACGAGCAGTACTTC.

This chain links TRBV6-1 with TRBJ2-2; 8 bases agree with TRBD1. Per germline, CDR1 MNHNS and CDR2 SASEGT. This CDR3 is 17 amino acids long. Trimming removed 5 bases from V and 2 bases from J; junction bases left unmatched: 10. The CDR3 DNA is TGTGCCAGCAGTACCTACGTGGGACAGGAAAACACCGGGGAGCTGTTTTTT. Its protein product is CASSTYVGQENTGELFF.

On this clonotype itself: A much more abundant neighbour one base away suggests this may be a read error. CDR3 loop: CANSPRTGTEAFF. The CDR3 DNA sequence: TGTGCCAACAGTCCCAGGACAGGGACTGAAGCTTTCTTT. V and J are TRBV7-4 and TRBJ1-1; 8 nucleotides match TRBD1. With V trimmed by 10 bases and J by 5 bases, 9 bases remained unmatched. Per germline, CDR1 SGHVT and CDR2 SQSDAQ. This CDR3 has 13 residues.

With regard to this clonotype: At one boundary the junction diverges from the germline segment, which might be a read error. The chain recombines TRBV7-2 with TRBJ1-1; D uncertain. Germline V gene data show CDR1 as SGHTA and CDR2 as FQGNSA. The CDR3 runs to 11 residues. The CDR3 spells CVSSLVDEAFF. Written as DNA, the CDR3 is TGTGTCAGCAGCTTAGTTGATGAAGCTTTCTTT.

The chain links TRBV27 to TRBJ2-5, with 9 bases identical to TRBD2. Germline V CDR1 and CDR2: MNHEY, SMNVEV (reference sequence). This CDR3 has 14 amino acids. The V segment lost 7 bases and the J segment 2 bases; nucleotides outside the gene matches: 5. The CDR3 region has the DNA TGTGCCAGCAAGGAAGCGGGGGGACAAGAGACCCAGTACTTC. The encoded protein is CASKEAGGQETQYF.

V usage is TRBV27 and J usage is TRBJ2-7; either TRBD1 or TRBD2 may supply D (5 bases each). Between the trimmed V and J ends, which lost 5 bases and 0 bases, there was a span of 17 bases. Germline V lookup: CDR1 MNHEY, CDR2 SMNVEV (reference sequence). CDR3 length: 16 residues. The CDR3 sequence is CASSPQGPPSSYEQYV. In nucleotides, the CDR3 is TGTGCCAGCAGTCCCCAGGGACCGCCGAGCTCCTACGAGCAGTACGTC.

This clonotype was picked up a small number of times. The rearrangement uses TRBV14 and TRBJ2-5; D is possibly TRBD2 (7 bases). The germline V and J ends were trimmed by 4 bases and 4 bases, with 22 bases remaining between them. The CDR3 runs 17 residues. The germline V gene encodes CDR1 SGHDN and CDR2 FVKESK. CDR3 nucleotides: TGTGCCAGCAGCCCCTCCGGGTTGCGGGGGCTGGGAGAGACCCAGTACTTC. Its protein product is CASSPSGLRGLGETQYF.

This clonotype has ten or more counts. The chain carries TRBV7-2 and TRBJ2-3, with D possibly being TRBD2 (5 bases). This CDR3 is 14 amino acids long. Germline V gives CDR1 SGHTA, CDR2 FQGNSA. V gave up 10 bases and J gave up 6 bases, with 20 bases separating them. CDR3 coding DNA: TGTGCCACACTCGGCGGGTCGACGGGGGATACGCAGTATTTT. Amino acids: CATLGGSTGDTQYF.

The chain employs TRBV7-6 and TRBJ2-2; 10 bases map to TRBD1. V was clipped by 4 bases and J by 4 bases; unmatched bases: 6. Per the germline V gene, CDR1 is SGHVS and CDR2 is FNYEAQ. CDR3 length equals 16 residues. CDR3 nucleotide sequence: TGTGCCAGCAGCTCACCTCGGACAGGGGGCACCGGGGAGCTGTTTTTT. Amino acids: CASSSPRTGGTGELFF.

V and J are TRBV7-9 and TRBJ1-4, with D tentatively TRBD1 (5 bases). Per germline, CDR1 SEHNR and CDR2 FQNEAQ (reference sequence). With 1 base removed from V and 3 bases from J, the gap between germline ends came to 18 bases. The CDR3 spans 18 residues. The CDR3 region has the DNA TGTGCCAGCAGCTTAGTGGCCCGGATCGTGGGGGCTAATGAAAAACTGTTTTTT. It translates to CASSLVARIVGANEKLFF.

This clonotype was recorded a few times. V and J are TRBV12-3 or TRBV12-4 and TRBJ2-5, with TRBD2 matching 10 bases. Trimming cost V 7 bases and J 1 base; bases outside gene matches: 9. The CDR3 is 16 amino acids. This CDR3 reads CASKTTSGEGQETQYF. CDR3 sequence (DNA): TGTGCCAGCAAAACTACTAGCGGGGAGGGCCAAGAGACCCAGTACTTC.

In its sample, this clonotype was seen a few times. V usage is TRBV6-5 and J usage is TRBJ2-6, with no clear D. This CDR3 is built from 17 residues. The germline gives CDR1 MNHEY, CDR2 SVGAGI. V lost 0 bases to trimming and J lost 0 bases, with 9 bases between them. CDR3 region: CASSYSIGSSGANVLTF. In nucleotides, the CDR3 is TGTGCCAGCAGTTACTCGATCGGTAGCTCTGGGGCCAACGTCCTGACTTTC.

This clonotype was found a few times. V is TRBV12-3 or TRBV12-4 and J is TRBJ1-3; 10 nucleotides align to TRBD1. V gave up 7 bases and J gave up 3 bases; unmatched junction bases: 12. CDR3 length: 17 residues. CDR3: CASTFSGTGAGGNTIYF. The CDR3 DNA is TGTGCCAGCACCTTCTCAGGGACAGGGGCTGGTGGAAACACCATATATTTT.

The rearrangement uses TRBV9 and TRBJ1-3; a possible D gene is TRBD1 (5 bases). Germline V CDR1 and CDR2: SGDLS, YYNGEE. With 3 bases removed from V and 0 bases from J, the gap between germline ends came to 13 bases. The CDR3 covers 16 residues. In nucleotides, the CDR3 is TGTGCCAGCAGCGCCGGGACTCCTAGCTCTGGAAACACCATATATTTT. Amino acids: CASSAGTPSSGNTIYF. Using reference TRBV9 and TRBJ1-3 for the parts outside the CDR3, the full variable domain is DSGVTQTPKHLITATGQRVTLRCSPRSGDLSVYWYQQSLDQGLQFLIQYYNGEERAKGNILERFSAQQFPDLHSELNLSSLELGDSALYFCASSAGTPSSGNTIYFGEGSWLTVV.

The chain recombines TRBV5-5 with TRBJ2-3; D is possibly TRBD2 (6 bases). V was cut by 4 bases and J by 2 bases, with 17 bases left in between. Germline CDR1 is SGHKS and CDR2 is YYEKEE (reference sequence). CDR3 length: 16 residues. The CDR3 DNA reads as TGTGCCAGCAGCCCGATCTGGGGCGGGGCCACAGATACGCAGTATTTT. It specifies CASSPIWGGATDTQYF.

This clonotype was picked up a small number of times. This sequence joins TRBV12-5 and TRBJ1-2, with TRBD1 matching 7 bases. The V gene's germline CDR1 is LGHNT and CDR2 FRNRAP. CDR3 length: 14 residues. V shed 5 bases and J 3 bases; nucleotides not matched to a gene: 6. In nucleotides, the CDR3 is TGTGCTAGTGGTCCTCAGGGGGGCGACTATGGCTACACCTTC. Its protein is CASGPQGGDYGYTF.

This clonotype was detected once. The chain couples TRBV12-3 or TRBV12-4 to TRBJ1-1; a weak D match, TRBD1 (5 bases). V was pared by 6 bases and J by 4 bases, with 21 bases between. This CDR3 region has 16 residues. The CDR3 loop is CASSLGGRDWVTEAFF. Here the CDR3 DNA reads TGTGCCAGCAGCCTGGGTGGCAGGGATTGGGTCACTGAAGCTTTCTTT.

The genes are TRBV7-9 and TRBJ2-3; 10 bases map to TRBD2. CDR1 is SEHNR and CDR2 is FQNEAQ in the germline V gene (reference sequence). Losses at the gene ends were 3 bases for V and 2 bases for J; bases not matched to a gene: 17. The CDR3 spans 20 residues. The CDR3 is CASSFPFGGLARGPTDTQYF. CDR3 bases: TGTGCCAGCAGCTTTCCCTTTGGGGGACTAGCGCGGGGACCCACAGATACGCAGTATTTT.

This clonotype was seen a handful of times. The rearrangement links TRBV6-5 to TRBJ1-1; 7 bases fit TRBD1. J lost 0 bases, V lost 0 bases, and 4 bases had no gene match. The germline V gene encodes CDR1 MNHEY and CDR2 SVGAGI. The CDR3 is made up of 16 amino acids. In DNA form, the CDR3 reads TGTGCCAGCAGTTACTCGAGGGGGCAGATGAACACTGAAGCTTTCTTT. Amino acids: CASSYSRGQMNTEAFF.

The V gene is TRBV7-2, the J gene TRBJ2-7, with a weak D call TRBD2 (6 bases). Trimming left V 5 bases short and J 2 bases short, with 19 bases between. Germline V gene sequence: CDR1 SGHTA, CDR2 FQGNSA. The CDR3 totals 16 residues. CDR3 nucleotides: TGTGCCAGCAGCCCCCGCCCCACACGGGAGACCTACGAGCAGTACGTC. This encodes CASSPRPTRETYEQYV.

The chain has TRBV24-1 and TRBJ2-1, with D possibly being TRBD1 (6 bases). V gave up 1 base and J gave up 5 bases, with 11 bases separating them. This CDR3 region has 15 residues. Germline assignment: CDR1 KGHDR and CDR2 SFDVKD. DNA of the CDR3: TGTGCCACCAGTGATTTCTCAGGGGCCCACAATGAGCAGTTCTTC. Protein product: CATSDFSGAHNEQFF.

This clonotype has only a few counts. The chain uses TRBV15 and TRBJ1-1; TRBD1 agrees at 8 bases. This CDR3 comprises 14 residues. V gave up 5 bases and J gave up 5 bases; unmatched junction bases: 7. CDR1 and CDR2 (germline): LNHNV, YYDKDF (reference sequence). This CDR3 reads CATSARQGWTEAFF. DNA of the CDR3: TGTGCCACCAGCGCCCGACAGGGGTGGACTGAAGCTTTCTTT.